This is a list of T cell receptor beta chains from one sample in a study of cytomegalovirus exposure and HLA in healthy donors. Measured with immunoSEQ multiplex PCR; TCRdb has only the in-frame clones, and not every one. Seen here are fewer than 250,000 clones, about 75% observed once, and the top ten hold approximately 1.8%. Specimen: PBMCs. These receptors originate from a male donor in good health and CMV-seronegative. CDR3s include the opening cysteine and the closing phenylalanine or tryptophan. The order of the fields is D gene, J gene, V gene, clone size, CDR3 protein, CDR3 DNA. The D gene is left open where the match is weak. Only some rows state a clone size, as once, few, many or a class for expanded clones.

TRBD2 TRBJ2-1 TRBV7-9 - CASSGRLAGVHNEQFF TGTGCCAGCAGCGGAAGACTAGCGGGAGTCCACAATGAGCAGTTCTTC
- TRBJ2-2 TRBV7-3 - CASSTQPPGTGELFF TGTGCCAGCAGCACCCAACCTCCGGGCACCGGGGAGCTGTTTTTT
- TRBJ1-2 TRBV7-2 - CASSNQGLYGYTF TGTGCCAGCAGCAACCAGGGACTCTATGGCTACACCTTC
- TRBJ2-7 TRBV11-2 - CASSLAGWDYEQYF TGTGCCAGCAGCTTAGCGGGGTGGGACTACGAGCAGTACTTC
- TRBJ2-7 TRBV21-1 - CASSTSAYEQYF TGTGCCAGCAGCACTAGCGCCTACGAGCAGTACTTC
- TRBJ1-3 TRBV11-1 - CASSHRGSNDGNTIYF TGTGCCAGCAGCCACAGAGGGAGCAATGACGGAAACACCATATATTTT
- TRBJ2-2 TRBV28 few CASSTSRETGELFF -
- TRBJ1-1 TRBV28 - CASSFSNTEAFF TGTGCCAGCAGTTTCTCGAACACTGAAGCTTTCTTT
TRBD1 TRBJ2-6 TRBV15 - CATSWAGGGANVLTF TGTGCCACCAGCTGGGCAGGGGGTGGGGCCAACGTCCTGACTTTC
TRBD1 TRBJ2-7 TRBV6-5 - CASKTGTGLYEQYF TGTGCCAGCAAAACCGGGACAGGCCTCTACGAGCAGTACTTC
- TRBJ2-5 TRBV7-2 - CASSLVGEQTQYF TGTGCCAGCAGCTTAGTTGGGGAGCAGACCCAGTACTTC
- TRBJ1-1 TRBV5-1 once CASSPGQQNTEAFF TGCGCCAGCAGCCCAGGACAGCAGAACACTGAAGCTTTCTTT
TRBD1 TRBJ1-1 TRBV7-2 - CASSQTGVNTEAFF TGTGCCAGCAGCCAGACAGGGGTGAACACTGAAGCTTTCTTT
TRBD2 TRBJ2-3 TRBV7-2 - CASKRTSGTDTQYF TGTGCCAGCAAACGTACTAGCGGCACAGATACGCAGTATTTT
- TRBJ1-4 TRBV30 once CAWSWGREKLFF TGTGCCTGGAGTTGGGGGCGGGAAAAACTGTTTTTT
- TRBJ2-1 TRBV30 few CAWNTVGQFF TGTGCCTGGAATACAGTCGGGCAGTTCTTC
- TRBJ1-1 TRBV10-3 - CAIIPGPDSFTEAFF TGTGCCATCATTCCGGGTCCAGATTCTTTCACTGAAGCTTTCTTT
TRBD2 TRBJ2-2 TRBV5-1 - CASSSTLAGANTGELFF TGCGCCAGCAGCTCCACTCTAGCGGGGGCGAACACCGGGGAGCTGTTTTTT
TRBD1 TRBJ1-2 TRBV28 few CASSFTGTGSYGYTF TGTGCCAGCAGTTTTACCGGGACAGGGAGCTATGGCTACACCTTC
- TRBJ2-1 TRBV5-1 - CASSLATRVLEQFF TGCGCCAGCAGCTTGGCCACCCGGGTTCTTGAGCAGTTCTTC
- TRBJ2-7 TRBV7-2 - CASSLDRLSSYEQYF TGTGCCAGCAGCTTAGACCGACTGAGCTCCTACGAGCAGTACTTC
- TRBJ2-1 TRBV4-2 - CASSQESASYNEQFF TGTGCCAGCAGCCAAGAGTCGGCTAGTTACAATGAGCAGTTCTTC
- TRBJ2-5 TRBV27 - CASSLFYRGGQETQYF TGTGCCAGCAGTTTATTCTACAGGGGAGGCCAAGAGACCCAGTACTTC
- TRBJ2-4 TRBV5-1 - CASSLQGTKNIQYF TGCGCCAGCAGCTTGCAGGGGACCAAAAACATTCAGTACTTC
- TRBJ1-2 TRBV19 - CASSMWRGYTF TGTGCCAGTAGTATGTGGAGAGGCTACACCTTC
TRBD1 TRBJ2-7 TRBV6-5 - CASSRTGGPYEQYF TGTGCCAGCAGTAGGACAGGGGGCCCCTACGAGCAGTACTTC